This section outlines one T cell receptor (beta chain) sequence together with its context. The antigen is unknown. The V gene end was trimmed by 1 base and the J gene end by 13 bases; junction bases not matched to a gene: 7. The germline CDR1 and CDR2 sequences are SEHNR and FQNEAQ (reference sequence). The CDR3 totals 13 residues. The sample belongs to a study of T cell responses to AZD1222 COVID-19 vaccine. Study-wide points: Repertoires were obtained only post-peak T cell response. It was only a handful of AZD1222 recipients who were seropositive at baseline.

Repertoires were generated with immunoSEQ multiplex PCR, while TCRdb's copy carries only in-frame clones and drops some. This sample has 150,000 to 200,000 clones, with more than 85% found just once. The TCR sequence derives from an adult in good health. V usage is TRBV7-9 and J usage is TRBJ2-4; 7 bases agree with TRBD1. Sequences were derived from peripheral blood, sampled on day 0 of AZD1222 vaccination. CDR3 coding DNA: TGTGCCAGCAGCTTAGGAGGACAGGACCACCAGTACTTC. Protein product: CASSLGGQDHQYF.